The following is a T cell receptor beta chain sequence with its context. It was with 60 Vbeta and 13 Jbeta primers that the PCR ran. Method: immunoSEQ multiplex PCR; TCRdb's copy keeps in-frame clones and lacks some. The profile shows about 130,000 clones, 80% of them singletons. The data belong to a study of cytomegalovirus exposure and HLA in healthy donors. The V gene end was trimmed by 2 bases and the J gene end by 6 bases; junction bases not matched to a gene: 9. The germline V gene has CDR1 SGHTA and CDR2 FQGNSA. This CDR3 has 16 residues. This TCR came from a male donor in good health and CMV-seronegative. The chain is built from TRBV7-2 and TRBJ2-1, with 8 bases that match TRBD2. The sample comprised PBMCs. The DNA of the CDR3 is TGTGCCAGCAGCTTAAAGAGGTCTCTAGCGGGCAATGAGCAGTTCTTC. This translates into CASSLKRSLAGNEQFF.